The rows below give T cell receptor beta chains drawn from one sample of a study of shared clonotypes between healthy human individuals. Clones were read by immunoSEQ multiplex PCR, and TCRdb kept only the in-frame ones, dropping some. The sample includes about a million clones, over 75% of them seen just once. Input material: memory CD4+ T cells sorted from blood. Receptors originate from a young man in good health. Both conserved end residues are part of each CDR3. The order of the fields is D gene, J gene, V gene, clone size, CDR3 DNA, CDR3 protein. A D gene is named only where the DNA matches it firmly. Size values are once, few and many counts, or a class for expanded clones, and some rows have none.

d_gene: TRBD1; j_gene: TRBJ1-1; v_gene: TRBV30; abundance: few; CDR3nt: TGTGCCTTATCAGGGGGTAGCTGGGCTTTCTTT; CDR3aa: CALSGGSWAFF
d_gene: -; j_gene: TRBJ2-3; v_gene: TRBV5-1; abundance: -; CDR3nt: TGCGCCAGCAGCAGGACAGCCACTGCTGGTGTTAGCACAGATACGCAGTATTTT; CDR3aa: CASSRTATAGVSTDTQYF
d_gene: -; j_gene: TRBJ2-3; v_gene: TRBV27; abundance: -; CDR3nt: TGTGCCAGCAGCTTGCTATGGGGACCCAACACAGATACGCAGTATTTT; CDR3aa: CASSLLWGPNTDTQYF
d_gene: TRBD1; j_gene: TRBJ2-7; v_gene: TRBV11-2; abundance: -; CDR3nt: TGTGCCAGCAGCTTAGGGACAGGGACCCCCTACGAGCAGTACTTC; CDR3aa: CASSLGTGTPYEQYF
d_gene: TRBD1; j_gene: TRBJ1-1; v_gene: TRBV6-5; abundance: -; CDR3nt: TGTGCCAGCAGTCCCCAGGGGGCTAGCACTGAAGCTTTCTTT; CDR3aa: CASSPQGASTEAFF
d_gene: TRBD2; j_gene: TRBJ2-7; v_gene: TRBV27; abundance: many; CDR3nt: TGTGCCAGCAGTTTGCGGGGGGGCGCCTACGAGCAGTACTTC; CDR3aa: CASSLRGGAYEQYF
d_gene: -; j_gene: TRBJ1-5; v_gene: TRBV7-8; abundance: -; CDR3nt: TGTGCCAGCAGCTTCGTCTCAGGGGAGGTAAGTCAGCCCCAGCATTTT; CDR3aa: CASSFVSGEVSQPQHF
d_gene: TRBD1; j_gene: TRBJ2-7; v_gene: TRBV10-3; abundance: once; CDR3nt: TGTGCCATCAGTCGGTTTTCCGGGACAGGGGACGAGCAGTACTTC; CDR3aa: CAISRFSGTGDEQYF
d_gene: TRBD2; j_gene: TRBJ2-7; v_gene: TRBV18; abundance: -; CDR3nt: TGTGCCAGCTCACCACTGGGAATAGCGGGCGAGCAGTACTTC; CDR3aa: CASSPLGIAGEQYF
d_gene: -; j_gene: TRBJ2-7; v_gene: TRBV2; abundance: -; CDR3nt: TGTGCCAGCAGTGTGGTGGCGGGCAGATACGAGCAGTACTTC; CDR3aa: CASSVVAGRYEQYF
d_gene: TRBD1; j_gene: TRBJ2-2; v_gene: TRBV30; abundance: -; CDR3nt: TGTGCCTGGAGTCCCCCGGGACAGAGAGGCACCGGGGAGCTGTTTTTT; CDR3aa: CAWSPPGQRGTGELFF
d_gene: -; j_gene: TRBJ2-3; v_gene: TRBV5-1; abundance: once; CDR3nt: TGCGCCAGCAGCTCGGGGGACAGAGATACAGATACGCAGTATTTT; CDR3aa: CASSSGDRDTDTQYF
d_gene: -; j_gene: TRBJ2-2; v_gene: TRBV28; abundance: many; CDR3nt: TGTGCCAGCAGTTTAGTGAAGGCCGGGGAGCTGTTTTTT; CDR3aa: CASSLVKAGELFF
d_gene: TRBD2; j_gene: TRBJ2-5; v_gene: TRBV7-2; abundance: few; CDR3nt: TGTGCCAGCAGCTCGTATTTCGCTAGCGGGAGCGGCGGGACCCAGTACTTC; CDR3aa: CASSSYFASGSGGTQYF
d_gene: TRBD1; j_gene: TRBJ1-6; v_gene: TRBV10-3; abundance: once; CDR3nt: TGTGCCATCACGGGCGGGACAGGGAATTCACCCCTCCACTTT; CDR3aa: CAITGGTGNSPLHF
d_gene: -; j_gene: TRBJ1-2; v_gene: TRBV28; abundance: many; CDR3nt: TGTGCCAGCAGTCTTAGGGAAAGGGGCTATGGCTACACCTTC; CDR3aa: CASSLRERGYGYTF
d_gene: -; j_gene: TRBJ2-3; v_gene: TRBV7-8; abundance: once; CDR3nt: TGTGCCAGCAGCTTAGCGGACACACGCACAGATACGCAGTATTTT; CDR3aa: CASSLADTRTDTQYF
d_gene: -; j_gene: TRBJ2-2; v_gene: TRBV6-1; abundance: few; CDR3nt: TGTGCCAGCAGCCAAGTAAGGGGCGGGGAGCTGTTTTTT; CDR3aa: CASSQVRGGELFF
d_gene: -; j_gene: TRBJ1-6; v_gene: TRBV29-1; abundance: -; CDR3nt: TGCAGCGTTGCACAGGGATCTAATTCACCCCTCCACTTT; CDR3aa: CSVAQGSNSPLHF
d_gene: -; j_gene: TRBJ2-7; v_gene: TRBV7-2; abundance: -; CDR3nt: TGTGCCAGCAGCCGTCCCATTAGCCGGAACGAGCAGTACTTC; CDR3aa: CASSRPISRNEQYF
d_gene: -; j_gene: TRBJ2-3; v_gene: TRBV6-1; abundance: -; CDR3nt: TGTGCCAGCAGTGAACTTAGCAGAACCACAGATACGCAGTATTTT; CDR3aa: CASSELSRTTDTQYF
d_gene: -; j_gene: TRBJ2-3; v_gene: TRBV6-1; abundance: few; CDR3nt: TGTGCCAGCAGTCTAATAGCGGTGGGCACAGATACGCAGTATTTT; CDR3aa: CASSLIAVGTDTQYF
d_gene: -; j_gene: TRBJ2-6; v_gene: TRBV5-6; abundance: -; CDR3nt: TGTGCCAGCAGCTCGACAGGAGGCGGGGCCAACGTCCTGACTTTC; CDR3aa: CASSSTGGGANVLTF
d_gene: -; j_gene: TRBJ2-5; v_gene: TRBV7-6; abundance: -; CDR3nt: TGTGCCAGCAGCTCGATGACATCCTTCGGGGAAGAGACCCAGTACTTC; CDR3aa: CASSSMTSFGEETQYF
d_gene: TRBD2; j_gene: TRBJ2-1; v_gene: TRBV4-3; abundance: -; CDR3nt: TGCGCCAGCAGCCAGGCCGTAGGGGCGGGAGCCGGTGAGCAGTTCTTC; CDR3aa: CASSQAVGAGAGEQFF
d_gene: -; j_gene: TRBJ1-2; v_gene: TRBV18; abundance: -; CDR3nt: TGTGCCAGCTCACCGACTTCTGACGGGGGGGATGGCTACACCTTC; CDR3aa: CASSPTSDGGDGYTF
d_gene: -; j_gene: TRBJ2-7; v_gene: TRBV20-1; abundance: -; CDR3nt: TGCAGTGCTAGGGACTTTTACGAGCAGTACTTC; CDR3aa: CSARDFYEQYF
d_gene: -; j_gene: TRBJ2-3; v_gene: TRBV15; abundance: -; CDR3nt: TGTGCCACCAGCAGTTTGACTGGCACAGATACGCAGTATTTT; CDR3aa: CATSSLTGTDTQYF
d_gene: -; j_gene: TRBJ2-5; v_gene: TRBV18; abundance: -; CDR3nt: TGTGCCAGCTCAGAGTGGGGGGCTACTCAAGAGACCCAGTACTTC; CDR3aa: CASSEWGATQETQYF
d_gene: -; j_gene: TRBJ2-5; v_gene: TRBV7-9; abundance: few; CDR3nt: TGTGCCAGCAGCTTATCAGAGTACTCGGCCCAGTACTTC; CDR3aa: CASSLSEYSAQYF
d_gene: -; j_gene: TRBJ1-1; v_gene: TRBV7-9; abundance: -; CDR3nt: TGTGCCAGCAGCTTAGTGAGAAGTTGGCAGTACTTAAACACTGAAGCTTTCTTT; CDR3aa: CASSLVRSWQYLNTEAFF
d_gene: TRBD2; j_gene: TRBJ2-5; v_gene: TRBV2; abundance: -; CDR3nt: TGTGCCAGCAAAAAGGGACTAGCGGGAGAGACCCAGTACTTC; CDR3aa: CASKKGLAGETQYF